The present entry profiles one TCR beta chain with its context. No cognate antigen has been identified for it. Base qualities were left out, and no much larger clone turns up one base away. The library relied on the immunoSEQ multiplex PCR assay. For the multiplex PCR, a mixture combining 60 forward primers for TCR Vbeta segments and 13 reverse primers for TCR Jbeta segments was used. The CDR3 region of rearranged TCR beta genes was amplified from genomic DNA with a multiplex PCR assay. The amplified TCR beta libraries were sequenced on the Illumina HiSeq System as 87-base-pair reads. As for the original processing: In a later analysis, tens of millions of unique TCR beta chains were counted across the 500 to 850 repertoires, and roughly 10 million of these chains were shared by at least two donors. A nearest-neighbor algorithm error-corrected the raw reads and collapsed the reads into unique sequences, merging closely related sequences to remove PCR and sequencing errors. V, D and J gene segments were assigned by aligning CDR3 sequences to IMGT reference sequences. For a sequence to be retained, a match of at least six nucleotides to both a V gene segment and a J gene segment was required. A rearrangement was called productive if the CDR3 had no stop codons and remained in frame with V and J, and every other rearrangement was called non-productive. Following IMGT convention, CDR3 was defined as the stretch from the second conserved V-encoded cysteine up to the conserved J-encoded phenylalanine. The earlier analysis of 450 to 750 of the donors excluded any sequence lacking an unambiguous match to a single V gene segment. In an earlier analysis of a few hundred of the donors, a V segment was called functional when productive rearrangements were above 56.7%, and segregating when the standard deviation between donors exceeded 5%. A statistical classification framework was built for diagnosing cytomegalovirus status from the catalog of TCR beta chain sequences. V and J gene assignment, in a later analysis, came from comparing TCR nucleotide sequences with IMGT/GENE-DB human TR gene sequences. The TCRdist pipeline was used in a later analysis to assign CDR3 sequences and most-parsimonious VDJ recombination scenarios. In a later analysis, each TCR beta chain was defined by its CDR3 amino acid sequence together with its V-gene family, and reads lacking a unique V-gene family were excluded. As a way to deal with suspected cross-contamination and a sequencing artifact, a later analysis dropped under 600 nucleotide sequences that were highly shared and had low generation probability. In a later analysis, a clonal expansion index for each public chain was calculated from normalized within-repertoire ranks of inferred template counts. Generation probabilities in a later analysis came from a VDJ recombination model fitted to out-of-frame rearrangements, and those results were checked against IGoR. In a later analysis, TCR-TCR, TCR-HLA and TCR-CMV co-occurrence was scored with hypergeometric tests, and a repertoire-size bias correction was applied to TCR pairs. In a later analysis, false discovery rates were estimated by permuting HLA or CMV assignments 20 times. A later analysis grouped co-occurring TCRs with DBSCAN, adding TCRdist sequence similarity when clustering within HLA-allele-positive subsets. Repertoires with fewer than 30,000 or more than 120,000 public chains, plus five repertoires with anomalous nucleotide sharing, were excluded from co-occurrence clustering. This immuneACCESS table, as held by TCRdb, lists in-frame sequences with V and J called but not all clones. Of the missing ones, under half trace to an unresolved V gene in checked studies; the others have no known cause. V, J and clone size reflect that table, while D and trimming were determined from the DNA. The sample data list roughly 90,000 clones, and around 68% of these were observed just once. Of the sample, 20% to 25% is held by the ten largest clones.

From the germline V gene, CDR1 is MNHEY and CDR2 is SVGAGI. V is reduced by 5 bases and J by 10 bases, leaving a spacing of 12 bases between them. Counted from cysteine to phenylalanine, this CDR3 has 13 amino acids. The entry retains the CDR3 DNA only, 39 bases that are in frame from base 1. The sample is drawn from a study of cytomegalovirus exposure and HLA in healthy donors (TCRdb year 2017). Background for the entire study: In an earlier analysis of 550 to 750 of the donors, less than 350 Gb of sequence data and 90 million to 120 million unique TCR beta sequences from about 179 million T cells were reported. Typing coverage differed by locus: A, B, C, DRB1 and DQB1 were typed in roughly 620-640 donors, DQA1 in 500 to 550, DPA1 in 600 to 610, and DPB1 in 450 to 490. In a later genetic analysis, genome-wide SNP genotypes for about 55% of the roughly 700 donors were used, and that subset was treated as a discovery cohort. The study combined high-throughput TCR immunosequencing, statistical association of individual TCRs with disease status, and machine learning to predict cytomegalovirus infection status. A separate validation cohort of some 130 different subjects was used in addition to the roughly 620-subject first cohort. In an earlier analysis of a few hundred of the donors, high-throughput TCR beta sequencing was used to judge whether each TCR beta V gene segment behaved as functional or pseudogenic. Donor age, sex, ethnicity and CMV serostatus were compiled alongside the repertoire data. In a later analysis, previously published TCR beta repertoires from about 670 donors were re-analyzed and high-resolution HLA genotyping was added so that TCR occurrence patterns could be studied. Every repertoire in the discovery cohort had been generated on one and the same sequencing platform. Rather than drawing on any new phenotypic data, the later analysis identified candidate immune exposures from TCR beta sequences and the way those sequences occurred across donors. Four or five DR-DQ haplotypes were treated as single units for association and clustering because of strong linkage in the cohort. Among the approximately 400 genotyped donors, approximately 76% belonged to the genetic ancestry cluster associated with self-reported Caucasian donors. The study profiled the T cell repertoires of hundreds of subjects by immunosequencing and related them to cytomegalovirus serostatus. An early release that covered fewer than 750 HLA-typed donors contained about 300 gigabases of sequencing data and around 80 million unique TCR sequences. The aim of the study was to test whether cataloging public T cell receptors could identify signatures of past pathogen exposure. Across 398 genotyped donors of the cohort, an average of about 200,000 unique TCR beta nucleotide sequences per donor were sequenced, and roughly 20% of those sequences were non-productive. Class I and class II HLA loci were covered by the typing at four-digit resolution. What the study reported, not specific to this receptor: When HLA alleles, especially DR and DQ, strongly co-occurred, attributing TCR associations to individual alleles was difficult. Because HLA typing was missing for some donors at each locus, association tests included only the typed subset. Only TCR beta chains were sequenced in this cohort, and the absence of alpha or paired-chain data limited detectable features. In a later analysis, HLA-associated TCR beta chains were found to be more clonally expanded and to have lower generation probabilities than equally common non-associated chains. The authors suggested that the approach could potentially be generalized to other disease states and immunological phenotypes. Most TCR sequences were seen in very few donors, while some public TCRs were found in many individuals. V-gene and J-gene trimming of TCR beta chains was associated with a missense DCLRE1C variant in a later genetic analysis, and the association was replicated in an independent cohort. In a later analysis, more than 15,000 TCR beta sequences were associated with specific HLA alleles at a false discovery rate of 0.05. Sequencing depth was assumed to be roughly uniform across donors in the presence/absence analyses, though that assumption may not hold. A later genetic analysis reported fewer N-insertions in productive TCRs among donors in an Asian-associated ancestry cluster than the roughly 720-donor mean. A further reported finding was that TCR beta sequences accurately predicted the HLA-A and HLA-B alleles for most subjects in the first cohort. In both the original and validation cohorts, the classifier was reported to diagnose cytomegalovirus status with high specificity and sensitivity. According to a later analysis, parvovirus B19, influenza, CMV and Epstein-Barr virus appeared linked to several top co-occurrence clusters. An earlier analysis of 587 of the donors showed that most TCR beta V segments appeared in productive rearrangements either about 87% or about 30% of the time, which broadly matched IMGT annotations. CMV serostatus was the only immune exposure information available for the cohort. The study gave a list of about 150 TCR beta chains associated with cytomegalovirus. In vitro tests confirmed that three of the cytomegalovirus-associated TCR beta chains recognize cytomegalovirus antigens. Linkage disequilibrium might explain the correlated functional status among segregating V segments, but an unknown experimental factor could not be ruled out. According to a later analysis, most CMV-associated TCR beta chains appeared to be HLA-restricted, and the HLA associations seemed to be driven largely by CMV exposure. Because the 87-base-pair reads could not distinguish some IMGT-functional V segments, including TRBV6-2 and TRBV6-3, those segments were excluded. Around 16 rarely observed V segments, including chromosome 9 orphons, were excluded from the earlier analysis of about 610 of the donors because counts were too low. In a later analysis, TCR association rates were found to vary across HLA loci, with the most associated TCRs seen for DRB1 alleles and the fewest for HLA-C alleles. The sequencing pipeline was judged likely to have produced a cluster of highly shared sequence variants as a technical artifact.

The cohort was made up of several hundred healthy bone marrow donors. At the time of sampling, all cohort members were nominally healthy, though unrecorded immune exposures were likely present. The donor was CMV seropositive and belonged to the group of some 290 seropositive cohort members. Each donor provided a peripheral blood sample, and peripheral blood mononuclear cells were used for TCR beta sequencing. Genomic DNA was extracted from the blood cell samples with the Qiagen DNeasy Blood Extraction Kit. The chain uses TRBV6-5 and TRBJ1-6; a tentative D match to TRBD1 spans 6 bases. The sample comprised PBMCs. The sequence came from a man aged 25-45 years in good health and CMV-seropositive. Here the CDR3 is given as CASSQGRVSPLHF. The DNA sequence is TGTGCCAGCAGTCAGGGGAGAGTCTCACCCCTCCACTTT.